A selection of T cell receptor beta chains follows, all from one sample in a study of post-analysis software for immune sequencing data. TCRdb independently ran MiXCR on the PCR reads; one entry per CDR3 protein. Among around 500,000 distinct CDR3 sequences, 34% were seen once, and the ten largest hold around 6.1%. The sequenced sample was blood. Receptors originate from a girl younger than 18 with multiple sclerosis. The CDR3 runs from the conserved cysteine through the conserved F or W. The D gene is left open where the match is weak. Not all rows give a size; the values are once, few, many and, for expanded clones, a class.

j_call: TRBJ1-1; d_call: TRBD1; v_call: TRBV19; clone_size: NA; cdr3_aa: CASTRQGQYLNTEAFF; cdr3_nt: TGTGCCAGTACCCGACAGGGCCAATATCTGAACACTGAAGCTTTCTTT
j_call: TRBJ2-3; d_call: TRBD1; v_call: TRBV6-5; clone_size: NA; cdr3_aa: CASKSGTPGGDTQYF; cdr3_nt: TGTGCCAGCAAATCCGGGACGCCAGGGGGAGATACGCAGTATTTT
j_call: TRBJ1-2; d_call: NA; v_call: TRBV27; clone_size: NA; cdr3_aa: CASSLLGQRQRYYGYTF; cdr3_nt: TGTGCCAGCAGTTTACTAGGACAGCGACAGCGATACTATGGCTACACCTTC
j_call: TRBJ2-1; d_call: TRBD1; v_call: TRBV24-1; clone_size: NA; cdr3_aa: CATSEAKGGWEQFF; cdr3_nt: TGTGCCACCAGTGAGGCGAAAGGGGGCTGGGAGCAGTTCTTC
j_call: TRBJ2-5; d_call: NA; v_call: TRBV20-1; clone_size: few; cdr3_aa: CSAPVGQQETQYF; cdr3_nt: TGCAGTGCCCCGGTTGGACAGCAAGAGACCCAGTACTTC
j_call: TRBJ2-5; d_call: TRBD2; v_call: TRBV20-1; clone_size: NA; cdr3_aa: CSASTSGGSRQETQYF; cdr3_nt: TGCAGTGCTTCGACTAGCGGGGGCTCGCGGCAAGAGACCCAGTACTTC
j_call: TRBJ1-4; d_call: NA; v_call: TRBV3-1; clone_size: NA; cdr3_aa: CASSRGDFNEKLFF; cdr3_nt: TGTGCCAGCAGCCGGGGGGACTTTAATGAAAAACTGTTTTTT
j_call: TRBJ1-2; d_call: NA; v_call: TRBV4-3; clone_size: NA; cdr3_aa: CASSQVTGGGYTF; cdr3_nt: TGCGCCAGCAGCCAAGTTACGGGGGGCGGCTACACCTTC
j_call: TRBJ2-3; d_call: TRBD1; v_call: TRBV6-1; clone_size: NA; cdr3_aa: CASSTPGTVKYF; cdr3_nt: TGTGCCAGCAGCACTCCCGGGACAGTGAAGTATTTT
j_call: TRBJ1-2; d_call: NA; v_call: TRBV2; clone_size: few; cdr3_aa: CASSENRPQDGYTF; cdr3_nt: TGTGCCAGCAGTGAAAATCGGCCCCAGGATGGCTACACCTTC
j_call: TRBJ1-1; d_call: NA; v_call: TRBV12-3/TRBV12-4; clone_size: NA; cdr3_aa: CASSGPGPVNTEAFF; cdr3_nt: TGTGCCAGCAGTGGGCCGGGGCCGGTAAACACTGAAGCTTTCTTT
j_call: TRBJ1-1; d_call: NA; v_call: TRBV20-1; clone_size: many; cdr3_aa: CSARGSTEAFF; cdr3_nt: TGCAGTGCTAGAGGCAGTACTGAAGCTTTCTTT
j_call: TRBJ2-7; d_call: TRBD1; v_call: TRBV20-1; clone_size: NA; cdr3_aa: CSAADPGTGGYEQYF; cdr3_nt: TGCAGTGCTGCAGATCCCGGGACAGGGGGCTACGAGCAGTACTTC
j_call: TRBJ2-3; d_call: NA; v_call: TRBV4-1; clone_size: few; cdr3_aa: CASSHLATSTDTQYF; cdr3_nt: TGCGCCAGCAGCCACCTAGCGACTAGCACAGATACGCAGTATTTT
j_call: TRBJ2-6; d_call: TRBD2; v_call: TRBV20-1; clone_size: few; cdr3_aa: CSATGEGKDTGANVLTF; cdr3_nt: TGCAGTGCTACCGGGGAGGGTAAAGACACTGGGGCCAACGTCCTGACTTTC
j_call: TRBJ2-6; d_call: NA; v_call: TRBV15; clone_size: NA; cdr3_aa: CATSRDGRDLSGADVLTF; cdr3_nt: TGTGCCACCAGCAGAGATGGTCGGGACCTCTCTGGGGCCGACGTCCTGACTTTC
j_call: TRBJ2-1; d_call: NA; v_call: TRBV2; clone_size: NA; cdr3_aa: CASTDPRQAQNPYNEQFF; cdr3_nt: TGTGCCAGCACTGACCCCCGACAGGCCCAAAATCCCTACAATGAGCAGTTCTTC
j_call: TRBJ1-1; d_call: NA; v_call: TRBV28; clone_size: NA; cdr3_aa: CATLWTENTEAFF; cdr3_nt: TGTGCCACCCTCTGGACAGAGAACACTGAAGCTTTCTTT
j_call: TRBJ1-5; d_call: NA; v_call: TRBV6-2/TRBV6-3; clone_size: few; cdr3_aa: CASTDGQRNQPQHF; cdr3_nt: TGTGCCAGCACCGACGGACAGCGAAATCAGCCCCAGCATTTT
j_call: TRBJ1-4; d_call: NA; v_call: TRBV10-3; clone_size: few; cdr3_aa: CAISESWGALGEKLFF; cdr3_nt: TGTGCCATCAGTGAGTCTTGGGGGGCGCTTGGTGAAAAACTGTTTTTT
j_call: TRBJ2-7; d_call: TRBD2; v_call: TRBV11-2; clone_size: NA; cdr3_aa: CASSSIAGGPYEQYF; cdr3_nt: TGTGCCAGCAGCTCTATAGCGGGGGGGCCCTACGAGCAGTACTTC
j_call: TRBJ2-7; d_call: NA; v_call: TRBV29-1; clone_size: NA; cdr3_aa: CSVSEVWEQYF; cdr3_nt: TGCAGCGTTTCTGAGGTATGGGAGCAGTACTTC
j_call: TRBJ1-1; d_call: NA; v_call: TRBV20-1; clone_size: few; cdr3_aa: CSADWTKPRGTEAFF; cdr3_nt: TGCAGTGCGGACTGGACGAAACCACGGGGCACTGAAGCTTTCTTT
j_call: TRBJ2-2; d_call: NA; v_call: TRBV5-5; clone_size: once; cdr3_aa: CASRWARGTGELFF; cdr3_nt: TGTGCCAGCAGGTGGGCGCGGGGCACCGGGGAGCTGTTTTTT
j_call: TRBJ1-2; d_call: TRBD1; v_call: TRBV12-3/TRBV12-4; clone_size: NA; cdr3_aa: CASSSRTGLRGYTF; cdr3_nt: TGTGCCAGCAGTTCGAGGACAGGGTTGAGGGGCTACACCTTC
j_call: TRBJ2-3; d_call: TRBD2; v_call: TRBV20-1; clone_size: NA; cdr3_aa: CSARYGGAQENTQYF; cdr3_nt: TGCAGTGCTAGATACGGGGGGGCCCAGGAGAATACGCAGTATTTT
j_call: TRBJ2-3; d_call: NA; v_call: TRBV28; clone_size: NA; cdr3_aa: CATGRDSTDTQYF; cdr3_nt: TGTGCCACAGGACGGGACTCCACAGATACGCAGTATTTT
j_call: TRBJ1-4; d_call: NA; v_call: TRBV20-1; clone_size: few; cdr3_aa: CSASDRTRNANEKLFF; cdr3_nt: TGCAGTGCTAGCGATCGCACCAGGAATGCTAATGAAAAACTGTTTTTT
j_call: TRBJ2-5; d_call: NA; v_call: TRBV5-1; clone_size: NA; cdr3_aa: CASSLAARQETLYF; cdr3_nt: TGCGCCAGCAGCTTGGCAGCGCGTCAAGAGACCCTGTACTTC
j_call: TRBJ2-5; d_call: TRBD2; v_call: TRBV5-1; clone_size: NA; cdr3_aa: CASSLNPGLEQETQYF; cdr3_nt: TGCGCCAGCAGCTTGAACCCGGGACTAGAGCAAGAGACCCAGTACTTC
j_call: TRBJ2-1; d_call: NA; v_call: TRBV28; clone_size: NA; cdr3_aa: CASSSSLAGSRGEQFF; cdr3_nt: TGTGCCAGCAGTTCGTCTCTCGCGGGGTCTCGGGGCGAGCAGTTCTTC
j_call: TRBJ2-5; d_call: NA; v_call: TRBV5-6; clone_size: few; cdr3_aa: CASRLRSGETQYF; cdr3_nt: TGTGCCAGCAGATTAAGGTCAGGGGAGACCCAGTACTTC
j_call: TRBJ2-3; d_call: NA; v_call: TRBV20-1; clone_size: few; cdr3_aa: CSASDGGLSTDTQYF; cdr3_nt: TGCAGTGCTAGTGACGGCGGGCTAAGCACAGATACGCAGTATTTT
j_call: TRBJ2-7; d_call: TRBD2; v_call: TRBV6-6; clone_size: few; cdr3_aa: CASSYLPPGTSHSEQYF; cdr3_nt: TGTGCCAGCAGTTATCTTCCCCCCGGGACTAGTCATTCCGAGCAGTACTTC
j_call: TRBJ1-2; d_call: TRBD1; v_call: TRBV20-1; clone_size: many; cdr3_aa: CSARRQGRTYGYTF; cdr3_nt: TGCAGTGCTAGAAGACAGGGGCGAACCTATGGCTACACCTTC
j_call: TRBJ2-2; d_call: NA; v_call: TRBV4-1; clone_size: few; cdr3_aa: CASSDYGLSDTGELFF; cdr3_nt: TGCGCCAGCAGCGATTATGGGCTTAGCGACACCGGGGAGCTGTTTTTT
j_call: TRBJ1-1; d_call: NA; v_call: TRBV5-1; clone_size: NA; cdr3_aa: CASSLEGGLGAFF; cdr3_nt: TGCGCCAGCAGCTTGGAGGGGGGTCTAGGAGCTTTCTTT
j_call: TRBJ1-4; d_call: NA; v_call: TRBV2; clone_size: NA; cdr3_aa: CASSGGGRHNEKLFF; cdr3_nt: TGTGCCAGCAGTGGAGGGGGGAGACATAATGAAAAACTGTTTTTT
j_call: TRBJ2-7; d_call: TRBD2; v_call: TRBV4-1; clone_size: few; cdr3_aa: CASSQDASSGGQAYEQYF; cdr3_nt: TGCGCCAGCAGCCAAGATGCGTCTAGCGGGGGCCAAGCCTACGAGCAGTACTTC
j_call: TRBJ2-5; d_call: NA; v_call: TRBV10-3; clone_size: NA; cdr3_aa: CASRDSGETQYF; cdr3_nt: TGTGCCAGCCGAGATTCAGGAGAGACCCAGTACTTC
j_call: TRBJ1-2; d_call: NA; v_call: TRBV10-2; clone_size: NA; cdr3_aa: CASSAVGGEGGYTF; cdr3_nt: TGCGCCAGCAGTGCCGTTGGGGGAGAAGGAGGCTACACCTTC
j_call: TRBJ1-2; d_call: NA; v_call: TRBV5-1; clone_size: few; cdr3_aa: CASSFLEVSLGYTF; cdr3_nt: TGCGCCAGCAGCTTCTTAGAGGTCAGCCTTGGCTACACCTTC
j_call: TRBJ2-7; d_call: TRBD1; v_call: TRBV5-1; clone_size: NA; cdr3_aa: CASSLGQALSDEQYF; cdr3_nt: TGCGCCAGCAGCCTGGGACAGGCCTTATCCGACGAGCAGTACTTC
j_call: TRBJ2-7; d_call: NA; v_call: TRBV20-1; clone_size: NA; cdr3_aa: CSALEGEWSYEQYF; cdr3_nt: TGCAGTGCCCTGGAGGGGGAGTGGAGCTACGAGCAGTACTTC
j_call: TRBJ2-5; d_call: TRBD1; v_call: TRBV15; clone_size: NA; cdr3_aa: CTTGTASQETQYF; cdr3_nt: TGTACCACCGGGACAGCATCCCAAGAGACCCAGTACTTC
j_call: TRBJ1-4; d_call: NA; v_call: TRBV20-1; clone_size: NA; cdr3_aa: CSARPGGPNEKLFF; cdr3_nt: TGCAGTGCTAGACCCGGTGGACCTAATGAAAAACTGTTTTTT
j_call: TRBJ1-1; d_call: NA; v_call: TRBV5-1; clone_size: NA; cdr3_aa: CASRSTVPAEAFF; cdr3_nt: TGCGCCAGCAGATCGACCGTCCCGGCTGAAGCTTTCTTT
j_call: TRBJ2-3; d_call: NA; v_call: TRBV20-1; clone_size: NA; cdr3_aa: CSANQGVIPTDTQYF; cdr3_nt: TGCAGTGCTAACCAGGGTGTGATTCCCACAGATACGCAGTATTTT
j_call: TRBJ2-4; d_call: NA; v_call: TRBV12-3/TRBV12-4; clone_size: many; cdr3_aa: CASSQDSGAKNIQYF; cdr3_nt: TGTGCCAGCAGTCAAGACAGCGGGGCCAAAAACATTCAGTACTTC